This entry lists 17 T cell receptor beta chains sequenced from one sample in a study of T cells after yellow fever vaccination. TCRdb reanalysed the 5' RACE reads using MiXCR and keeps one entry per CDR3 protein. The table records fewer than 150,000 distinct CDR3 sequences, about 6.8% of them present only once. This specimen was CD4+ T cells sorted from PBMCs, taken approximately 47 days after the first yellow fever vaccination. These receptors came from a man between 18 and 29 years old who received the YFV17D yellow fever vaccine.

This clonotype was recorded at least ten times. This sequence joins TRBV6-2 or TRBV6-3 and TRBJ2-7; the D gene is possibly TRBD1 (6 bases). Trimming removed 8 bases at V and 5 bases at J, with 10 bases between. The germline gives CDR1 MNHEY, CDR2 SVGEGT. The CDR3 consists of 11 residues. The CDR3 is CASGGRNEQYF. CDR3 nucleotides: TGTGCCAGCGGGGGCAGGAACGAGCAGTACTTC.

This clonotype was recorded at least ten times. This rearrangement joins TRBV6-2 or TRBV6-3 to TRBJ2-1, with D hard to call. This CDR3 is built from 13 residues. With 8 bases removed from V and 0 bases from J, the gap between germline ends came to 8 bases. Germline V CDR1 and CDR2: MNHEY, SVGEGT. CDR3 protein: CASVLSSYNEQFF. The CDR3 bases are TGTGCCAGCGTTCTCAGCTCCTACAATGAGCAGTTCTTC.

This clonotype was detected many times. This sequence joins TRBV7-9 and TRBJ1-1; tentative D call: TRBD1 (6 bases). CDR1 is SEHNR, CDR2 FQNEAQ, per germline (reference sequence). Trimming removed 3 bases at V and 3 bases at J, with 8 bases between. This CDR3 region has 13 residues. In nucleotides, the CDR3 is TGTGCCAGCAGCTTGCGGACAGACACTGAAGCTTTCTTT. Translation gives CASSLRTDTEAFF.

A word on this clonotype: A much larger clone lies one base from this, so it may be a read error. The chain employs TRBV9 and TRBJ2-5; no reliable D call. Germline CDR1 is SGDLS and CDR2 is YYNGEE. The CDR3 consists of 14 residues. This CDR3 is CASGVGSSIETQYF. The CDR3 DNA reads TGTGCCAGCGGCGTAGGTAGTAGCATAGAGACCCAGTACTTC.

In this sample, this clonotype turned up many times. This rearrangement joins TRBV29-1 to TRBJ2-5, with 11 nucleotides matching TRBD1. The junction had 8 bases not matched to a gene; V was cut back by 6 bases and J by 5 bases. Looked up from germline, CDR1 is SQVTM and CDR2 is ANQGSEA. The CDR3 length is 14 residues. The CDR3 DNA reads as TGCAGCGTAGGCCCGGGACAGGGGGGGGAGACCCAGTACTTC. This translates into CSVGPGQGGETQYF.

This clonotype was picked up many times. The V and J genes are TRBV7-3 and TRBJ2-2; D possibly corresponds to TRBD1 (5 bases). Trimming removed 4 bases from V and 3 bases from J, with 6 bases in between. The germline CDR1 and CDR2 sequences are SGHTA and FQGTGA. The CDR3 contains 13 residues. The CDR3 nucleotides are TGTGCCAGCAGCTCCAGGGACACCGGGGAGCTGTTTTTT. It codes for CASSSRDTGELFF.

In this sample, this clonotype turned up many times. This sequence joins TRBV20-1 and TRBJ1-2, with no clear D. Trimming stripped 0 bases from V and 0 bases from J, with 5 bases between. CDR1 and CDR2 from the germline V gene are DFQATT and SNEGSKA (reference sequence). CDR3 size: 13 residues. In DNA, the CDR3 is TGCAGTGCTAGAGATCAAGCTAACTATGGCTACACCTTC. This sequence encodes CSARDQANYGYTF.

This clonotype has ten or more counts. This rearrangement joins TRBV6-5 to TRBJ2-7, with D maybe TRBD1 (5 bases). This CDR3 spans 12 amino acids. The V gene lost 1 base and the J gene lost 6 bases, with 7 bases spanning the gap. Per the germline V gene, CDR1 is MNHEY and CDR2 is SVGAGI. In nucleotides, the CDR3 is TGTGCCAGCAGTTACTGGGGCGGCGAGCAGTACTTC. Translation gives CASSYWGGEQYF.

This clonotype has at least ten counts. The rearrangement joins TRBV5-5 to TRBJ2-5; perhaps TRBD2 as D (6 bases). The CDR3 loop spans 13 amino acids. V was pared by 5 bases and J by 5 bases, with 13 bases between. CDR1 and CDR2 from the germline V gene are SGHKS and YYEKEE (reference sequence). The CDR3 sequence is CASRLTSWETQYF. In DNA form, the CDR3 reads TGTGCCAGCAGGTTGACTAGTTGGGAGACCCAGTACTTC.

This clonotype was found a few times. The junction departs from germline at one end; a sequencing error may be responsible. CDR3 protein: CSVTRQNHETQYF. In nucleotides, the CDR3 is TGCAGCGTTACAAGACAGAACCACGAGACCCAGTACTTC. The V gene is TRBV29-1, the J gene TRBJ2-5, with D tentatively TRBD1 (5 bases). Germline V gene data show CDR1 as SQVTM and CDR2 as ANQGSEA. The CDR3 is 13 residues long.

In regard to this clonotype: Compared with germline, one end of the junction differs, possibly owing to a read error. The CDR3 spells CASTESYNSPLHF. For the CDR3, the DNA is TGTGCCAGCACTGAATCCTATAATTCACCCCTCCACTTT. The chain couples TRBV6-1 to TRBJ1-6; D not resolved. Germline V lookup: CDR1 MNHNS, CDR2 SASEGT. This CDR3 is 13 amino acids long.

In DNA, the CDR3 is TGTGCCAGCAGCTATGACAGGGGCAGTAATTCACCCCTCCACTTT. It translates to CASSYDRGSNSPLHF. The chain employs TRBV5-4 and TRBJ1-6, with TRBD1 matching over 8 bases. Germline CDR1 and CDR2: SGHNT and YYREEE (reference sequence). J lost 6 bases, V lost 3 bases, and 5 bases had no gene match. The CDR3 sequence is 15 residues long.

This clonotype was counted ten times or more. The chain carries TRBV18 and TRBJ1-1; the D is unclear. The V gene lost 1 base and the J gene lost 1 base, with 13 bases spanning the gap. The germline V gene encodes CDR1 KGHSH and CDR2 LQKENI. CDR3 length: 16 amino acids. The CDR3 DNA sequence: TGTGCCAGCTCACCACTATTTCCCGTTCCGAACACTGAAGCTTTCTTT. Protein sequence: CASSPLFPVPNTEAFF.

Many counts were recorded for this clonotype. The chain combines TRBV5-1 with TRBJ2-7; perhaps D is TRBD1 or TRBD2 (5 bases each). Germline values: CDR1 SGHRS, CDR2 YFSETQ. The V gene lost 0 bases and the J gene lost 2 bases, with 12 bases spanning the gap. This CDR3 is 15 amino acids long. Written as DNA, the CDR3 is TGCGCCAGCAGCTTGGACGGGACCCCCACCTACGAGCAGTACGTC. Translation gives CASSLDGTPTYEQYV.

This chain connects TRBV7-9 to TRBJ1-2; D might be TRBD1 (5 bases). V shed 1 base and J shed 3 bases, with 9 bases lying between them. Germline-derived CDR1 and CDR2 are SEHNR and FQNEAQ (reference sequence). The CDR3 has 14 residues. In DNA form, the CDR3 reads TGTGCCAGCAGCTTAGGACAGCACCACTATGGCTACACCTTC. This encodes CASSLGQHHYGYTF.

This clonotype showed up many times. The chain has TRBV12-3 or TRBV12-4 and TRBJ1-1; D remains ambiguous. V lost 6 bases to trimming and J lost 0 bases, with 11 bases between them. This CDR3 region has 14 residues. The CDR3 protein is CASRHRRLNTEAFF. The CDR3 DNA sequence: TGTGCCAGCAGACACCGGAGGCTGAACACTGAAGCTTTCTTT.

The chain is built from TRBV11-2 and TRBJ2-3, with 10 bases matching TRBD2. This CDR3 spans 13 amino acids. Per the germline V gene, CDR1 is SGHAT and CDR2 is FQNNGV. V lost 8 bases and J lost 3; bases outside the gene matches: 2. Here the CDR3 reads CASALAGTDTQYF. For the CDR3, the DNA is TGTGCCAGCGCACTAGCGGGAACAGATACGCAGTATTTT.